Following are 3 T cell receptor beta chains from one sample sequenced in a study of T cell changes during pregnancy in multiple sclerosis. Sequenced by immunoSEQ multiplex PCR; TCRdb stores in-frame clones only, minus some. The sample holds 35,000 to 45,000 clones, about 88% seen once. Sequences were derived from peripheral blood, sampled in the third trimester of pregnancy. All receptors derive from a female donor in good health, enrolled as a control in a pregnancy study.

This chain connects TRBV29-1 to TRBJ2-7; 8 nucleotides align to TRBD2. CDR3 length equals 14 residues. Trimming at V came to 5 bases and at J to 2 bases, leaving 8 bases not matched to a gene. Per the germline V gene, CDR1 is SQVTM and CDR2 is ANQGSEA. CDR3 sequence (DNA): TGCAGCGTTTCGGGTAGCGGGGCTACCTACGAGCAGTACTTC. Encoded protein: CSVSGSGATYEQYF.

V is TRBV6-5 and J is TRBJ2-7; 9 nucleotides align to TRBD2. The V and J ends lost 0 bases and 7 bases, in that order; junction bases with no gene match: 10. Per germline, CDR1 MNHEY and CDR2 SVGAGI. CDR3 size: 16 residues. Here the CDR3 reads CASSYSGGGRADEQYF. The CDR3 nucleotides are TGTGCCAGCAGTTACTCGGGGGGCGGGAGGGCTGATGAGCAGTACTTC.

The chain employs TRBV7-3 and TRBJ2-3; 7 nucleotides align to TRBD2. Trimming cost V 4 bases and J 0 bases; bases outside gene matches: 7. Per germline, CDR1 SGHTA and CDR2 FQGTGA. This CDR3 has 16 residues. The CDR3 protein is CASSSLAAQSTDTQYF. The DNA for the CDR3 is TGTGCCAGCAGCTCCCTAGCGGCACAAAGCACAGATACGCAGTATTTT. The variable domain in full, with the rest retrieved from reference TRBV7-3 and TRBJ2-3, is GAGVSQTPSNKVTEKGKYVELRCDPISGHTALYWYRQSLGQGPEFLIYFQGTGAADDSGLPNDRFFAVRPEGSVSTLKIQRTERGDSAVYLCASSSLAAQSTDTQYFGPGTRLTVL.